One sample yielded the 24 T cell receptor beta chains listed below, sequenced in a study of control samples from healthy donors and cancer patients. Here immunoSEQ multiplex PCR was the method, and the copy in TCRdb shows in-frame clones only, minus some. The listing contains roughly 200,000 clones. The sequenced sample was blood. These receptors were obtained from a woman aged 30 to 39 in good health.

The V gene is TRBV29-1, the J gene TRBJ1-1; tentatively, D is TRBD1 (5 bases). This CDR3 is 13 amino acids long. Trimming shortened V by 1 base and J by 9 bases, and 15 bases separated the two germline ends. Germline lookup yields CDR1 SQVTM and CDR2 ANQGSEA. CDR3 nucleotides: TGCAGCGTTGAAGGGCTTATGGGGACTAAAGCTTTCTTT. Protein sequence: CSVEGLMGTKAFF.

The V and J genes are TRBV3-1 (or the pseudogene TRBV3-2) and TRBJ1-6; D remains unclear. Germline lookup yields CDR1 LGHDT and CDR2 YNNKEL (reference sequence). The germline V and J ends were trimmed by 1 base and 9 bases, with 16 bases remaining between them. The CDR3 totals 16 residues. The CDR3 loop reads CASSQGSRISSSPLHF. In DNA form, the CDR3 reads TGTGCCAGCAGCCAAGGATCCCGGATATCGAGTTCACCCCTCCACTTT.

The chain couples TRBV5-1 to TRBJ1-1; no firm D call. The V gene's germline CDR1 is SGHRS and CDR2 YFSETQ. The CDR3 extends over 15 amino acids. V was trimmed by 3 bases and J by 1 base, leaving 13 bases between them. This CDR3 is CASSSGIQQNTEAFF. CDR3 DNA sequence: TGCGCCAGCAGCTCAGGAATTCAGCAGAACACTGAAGCTTTCTTT.

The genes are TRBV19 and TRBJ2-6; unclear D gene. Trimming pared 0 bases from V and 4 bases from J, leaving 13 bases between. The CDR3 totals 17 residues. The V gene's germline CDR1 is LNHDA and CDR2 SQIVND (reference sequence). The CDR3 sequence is CASSIDFSTNGANVLTF. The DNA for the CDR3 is TGTGCCAGTAGTATAGACTTTTCGACAAACGGGGCCAACGTCCTGACTTTC. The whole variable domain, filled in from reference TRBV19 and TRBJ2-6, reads DGGITQSPKYLFRKEGQNVTLSCEQNLNHDAMYWYRQDPGQGLRLIYYSQIVNDFQKGDIAEGYSVSREKKESFPLTVTSAQKNPTAFYLCASSIDFSTNGANVLTFGAGSRLTVL.

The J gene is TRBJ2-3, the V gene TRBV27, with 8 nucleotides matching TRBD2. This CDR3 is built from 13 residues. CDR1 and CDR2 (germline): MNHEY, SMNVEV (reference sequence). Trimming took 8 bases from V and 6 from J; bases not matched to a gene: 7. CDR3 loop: CASSLRGADTQYF. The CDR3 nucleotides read TGTGCCAGCTCCCTGCGGGGGGCCGATACGCAGTATTTT.

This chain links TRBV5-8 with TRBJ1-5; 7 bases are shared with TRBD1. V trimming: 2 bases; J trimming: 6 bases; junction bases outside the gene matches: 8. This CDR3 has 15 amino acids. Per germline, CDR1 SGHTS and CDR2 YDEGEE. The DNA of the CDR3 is TGTGCCAGCAGCTTCGGGCAGGGGGTACCTCAGCCCCAGCATTTT. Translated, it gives CASSFGQGVPQPQHF.

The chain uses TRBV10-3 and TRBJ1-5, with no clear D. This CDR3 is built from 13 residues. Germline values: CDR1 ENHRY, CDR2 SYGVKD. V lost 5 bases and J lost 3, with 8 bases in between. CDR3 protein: CAISQTNNQPQHF. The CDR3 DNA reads TGTGCCATCAGTCAAACCAACAATCAGCCCCAGCATTTT.

The CDR3 protein is CASSPQTGSTTNEKLFF. The CDR3 DNA reads as TGTGCCAGCTCACCACAAACAGGGAGCACAACTAATGAAAAACTGTTTTTT. V and J are TRBV18 and TRBJ1-4, with a tentative D call TRBD1 (6 bases). CDR1 is KGHSH and CDR2 is LQKENI in the germline V gene. Trimming cost V 1 base and J 0 bases, with 12 bases left between them. The CDR3 runs to 17 residues.

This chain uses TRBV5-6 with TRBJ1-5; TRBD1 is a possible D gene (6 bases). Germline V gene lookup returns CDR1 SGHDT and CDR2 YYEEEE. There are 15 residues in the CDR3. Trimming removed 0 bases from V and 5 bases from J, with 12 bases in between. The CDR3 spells CASSLAPTGYQPQHF. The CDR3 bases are TGTGCCAGCAGCTTGGCCCCGACAGGATATCAGCCCCAGCATTTT.

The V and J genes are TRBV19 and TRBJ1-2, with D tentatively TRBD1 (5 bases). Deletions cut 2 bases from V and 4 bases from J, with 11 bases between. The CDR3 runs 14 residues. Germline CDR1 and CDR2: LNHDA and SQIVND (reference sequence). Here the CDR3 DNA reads TGTGCCAGTAGTATATCCGGGGGTCCCTATGGCTACACCTTC. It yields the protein CASSISGGPYGYTF.

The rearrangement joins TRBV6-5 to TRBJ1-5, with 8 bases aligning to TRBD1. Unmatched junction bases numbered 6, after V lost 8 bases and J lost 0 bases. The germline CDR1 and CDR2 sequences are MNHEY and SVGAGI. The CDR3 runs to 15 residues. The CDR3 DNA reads TGTGCCAGCCGGGGACAGGCTCATAGCAATCAGCCCCAGCATTTT. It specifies CASRGQAHSNQPQHF.

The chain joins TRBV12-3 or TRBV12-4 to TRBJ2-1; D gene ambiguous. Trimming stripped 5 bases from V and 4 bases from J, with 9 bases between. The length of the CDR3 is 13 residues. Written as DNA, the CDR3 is TGTGCCAGCAGTCCGACCGGATACAATGAGCAGTTCTTC. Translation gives CASSPTGYNEQFF.

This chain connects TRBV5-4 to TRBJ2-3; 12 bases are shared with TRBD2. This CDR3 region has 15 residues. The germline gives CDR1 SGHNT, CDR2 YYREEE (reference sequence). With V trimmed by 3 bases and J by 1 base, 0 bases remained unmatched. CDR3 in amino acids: CASSWTSGGTDTQYF. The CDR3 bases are TGTGCCAGCAGCTGGACTAGCGGGGGCACAGATACGCAGTATTTT.

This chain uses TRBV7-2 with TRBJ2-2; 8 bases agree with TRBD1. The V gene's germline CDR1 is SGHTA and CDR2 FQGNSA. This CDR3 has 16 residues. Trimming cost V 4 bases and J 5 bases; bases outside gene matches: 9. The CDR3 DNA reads TGTGCCAGCAGCTCAACCGGACAGGGTCGGACCGGGGAGCTGTTTTTT. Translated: CASSSTGQGRTGELFF. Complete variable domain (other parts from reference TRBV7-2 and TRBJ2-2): GAGVSQSPSNKVTEKGKDVELRCDPISGHTALYWYRQSLGQGLEFLIYFQGNSAPDKSGLPSDRFSAERTGGSVSTLTIQRTQQEDSAVYLCASSSTGQGRTGELFFGEGSRLTVL.

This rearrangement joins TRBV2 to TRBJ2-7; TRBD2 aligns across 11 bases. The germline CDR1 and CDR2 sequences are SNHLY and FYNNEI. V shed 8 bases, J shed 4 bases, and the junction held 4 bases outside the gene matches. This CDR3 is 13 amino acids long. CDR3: CASLRTSGYEQYF. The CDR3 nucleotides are TGTGCCAGCCTTAGGACTAGCGGGTACGAGCAGTACTTC.

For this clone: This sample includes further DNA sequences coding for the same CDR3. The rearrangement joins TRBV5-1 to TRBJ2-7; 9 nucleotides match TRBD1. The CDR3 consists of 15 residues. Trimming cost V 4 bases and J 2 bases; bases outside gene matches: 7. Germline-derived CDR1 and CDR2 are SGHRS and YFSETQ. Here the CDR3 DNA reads TGCGCCAGCAGCCCCCAGGGACAGGGAACCTACGAGCAGTACTTC. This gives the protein CASSPQGQGTYEQYF.

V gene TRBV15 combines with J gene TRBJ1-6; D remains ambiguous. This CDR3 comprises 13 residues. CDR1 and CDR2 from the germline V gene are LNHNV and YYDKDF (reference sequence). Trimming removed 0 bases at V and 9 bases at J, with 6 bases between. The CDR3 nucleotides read TGTGCCACCAGCAGAGAAGGAACTTCACCCCTCCACTTT. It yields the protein CATSREGTSPLHF.

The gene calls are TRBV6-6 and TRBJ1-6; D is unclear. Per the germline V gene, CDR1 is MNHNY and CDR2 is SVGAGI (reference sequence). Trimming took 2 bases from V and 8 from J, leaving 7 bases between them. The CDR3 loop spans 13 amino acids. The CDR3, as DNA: TGTGCCAGCAGTTACGATGGGGATTCACCCCTCCACTTT. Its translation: CASSYDGDSPLHF.

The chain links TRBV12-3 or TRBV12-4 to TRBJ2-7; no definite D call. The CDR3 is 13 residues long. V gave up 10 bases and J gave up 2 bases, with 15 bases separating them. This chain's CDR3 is CATGGTNTYEQYF. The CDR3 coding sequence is TGTGCCACAGGCGGAACTAATACCTACGAGCAGTACTTC.

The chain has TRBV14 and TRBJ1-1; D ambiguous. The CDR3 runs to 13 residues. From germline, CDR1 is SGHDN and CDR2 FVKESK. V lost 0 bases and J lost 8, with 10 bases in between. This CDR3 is CASSQDTLREAFF. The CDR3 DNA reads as TGTGCCAGCAGCCAAGATACGCTAAGAGAAGCTTTCTTT.

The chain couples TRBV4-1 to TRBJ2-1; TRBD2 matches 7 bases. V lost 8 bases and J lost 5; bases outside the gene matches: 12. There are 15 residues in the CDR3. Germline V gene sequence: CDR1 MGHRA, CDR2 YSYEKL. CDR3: CASGAPGGLHNEQFF. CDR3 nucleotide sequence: TGCGCCAGCGGGGCCCCGGGGGGATTACACAATGAGCAGTTCTTC.

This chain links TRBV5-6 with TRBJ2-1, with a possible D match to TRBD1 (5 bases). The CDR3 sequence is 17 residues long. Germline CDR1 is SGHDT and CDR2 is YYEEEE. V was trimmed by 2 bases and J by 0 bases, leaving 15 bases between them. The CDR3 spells CASSLYRGQSSYNEQFF. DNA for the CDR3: TGTGCCAGCAGCTTATACCGTGGACAAAGCTCCTACAATGAGCAGTTCTTC.

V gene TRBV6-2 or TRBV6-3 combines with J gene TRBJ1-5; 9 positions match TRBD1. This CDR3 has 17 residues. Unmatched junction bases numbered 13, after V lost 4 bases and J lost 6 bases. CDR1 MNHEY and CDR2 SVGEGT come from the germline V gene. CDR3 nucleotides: TGTGCCAGCAGTTCAATGCTCCGGGACAGGGCCTCTCAGCCCCAGCATTTT. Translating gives CASSSMLRDRASQPQHF.

CDR3 in DNA: TGTGCCAGCAGCACCGGACAGGGGGCAAGAAACTATGGCTACACCTTC. It yields the protein CASSTGQGARNYGYTF. The gene calls are TRBV7-2 and TRBJ1-2; 11 bases are a match to TRBD1. In germline, CDR1 is SGHTA, CDR2 FQGNSA. This CDR3 has 16 residues. The V gene end was trimmed by 5 bases and the J gene end by 2 bases; junction bases not matched to a gene: 7.